The clone carrying this T cell receptor (beta chain) was seen a handful of times. The antigen remains unidentified. Primers used in a second PCR of about 6 to 11 cycles were a sample-barcoded 5' primer and a J-beta primer mix. Tags on each cDNA molecule came from a template-switch adaptor with 12 random nucleotides. TCRdb redid the calling of the 5' RACE reads with MiXCR, one entry per CDR3 protein. The top ten clones hold about a fifth of a sample with about 570,000 distinct CDR3 sequences, roughly a quarter of them seen once. Every participating donor contributed roughly 11 milliliters of peripheral blood through a draw. This CDR3 contains 13 residues. V lost 6 bases, J lost 3 bases, and 10 bases lay in between. Germline V lookup: CDR1 LGHNT, CDR2 FRNRAP. This entry is derived from a study of blood T cells in healthy people across ages. Study results and limitations: Naive CD4+ cell counts and diversity both ran higher in long-lived than in aged donors. PBMCs were not sorted, which prevented a conclusive comparison of naive versus antigen-experienced cells.

The chain has TRBV12-5 and TRBJ2-3; D unresolved. The origin of this receptor is a woman in her seventies in good health. Sequenced material: blood. CDR3 in amino acids: CASGALATDTQYF. The CDR3, as DNA: TGTGCTAGTGGAGCCCTTGCTACAGATACGCAGTATTTT. Full variable domain (rest looked up from reference TRBV12-5 and TRBJ2-3): DARVTQTPRHKVTEMGQEVTMRCQPILGHNTVFWYRQTMMQGLELLAYFRNRAPLDDSGMPKDRFSAEMPDATLATLKIQPSEPRDSAVYFCASGALATDTQYFGPGTRLTVL.